Listed below are T cell receptor beta chains from one sample, sequenced in a study of control samples from healthy donors and cancer patients. Profiled with immunoSEQ multiplex PCR; TCRdb holds only in-frame clones, not every one. The repertoire holds some 130,000 clones, with around nine tenths as singletons. The specimen was blood. The receptors originated from a man aged 30 to 39 in good health. Both conserved end residues are part of each CDR3. Fields, in order: clone size, D gene, J gene, V gene, CDR3 DNA, CDR3 protein. A D gene is named only where the DNA matches it firmly. Clone size appears in some rows only: once, few, many, or a class for an expanded clone.

size: few; D: NA; J: TRBJ1-1; V: TRBV6-2/TRBV6-3; DNA: TGTGCCAGCAGTTACTCGACGGAGGCTGCTGAAGCTTTCTTT; CDR3: CASSYSTEAAEAFF
size: NA; D: NA; J: TRBJ2-7; V: TRBV9; DNA: TGTGCCAGCAGCGTAGATCAGGGGATCTACGAGCAGTACTTC; CDR3: CASSVDQGIYEQYF
size: NA; D: TRBD1; J: TRBJ1-5; V: TRBV5-6; DNA: TGTGCCAGCAGCCCGGGGACAGGGAGTACCAATCAGCCCCAGCATTTT; CDR3: CASSPGTGSTNQPQHF
size: NA; D: NA; J: TRBJ2-1; V: TRBV7-9; DNA: TGTGCCAGCAGCATAAGACCGGGACCTAAACACAATGAGCAGTTCTTC; CDR3: CASSIRPGPKHNEQFF
size: NA; D: NA; J: TRBJ2-3; V: TRBV9; DNA: TGTGCCAGCAGCACGCCGGTTAGCGATACGCAGTATTTT; CDR3: CASSTPVSDTQYF
size: NA; D: NA; J: TRBJ1-6; V: TRBV18; DNA: TGTGCCAGCTCTCAAGACAGGCTTAATTCACCCCTCCACTTT; CDR3: CASSQDRLNSPLHF
size: NA; D: TRBD2; J: TRBJ2-7; V: TRBV6-1; DNA: TGTGCCAGCAGTGCCCTCTCTAGCGGGATTTCCTACGAGCAGTACTTC; CDR3: CASSALSSGISYEQYF
size: once; D: TRBD1; J: TRBJ1-4; V: TRBV5-1; DNA: TGCGCCAGCAGCGCGACAGGGGGTGTTGAAAAACTGTTTTTT; CDR3: CASSATGGVEKLFF
size: once; D: NA; J: TRBJ2-1; V: TRBV30; DNA: TGTGCCGCGGGACAAACCTACAATGAGCAGTTCTTC; CDR3: CAAGQTYNEQFF
size: once; D: NA; J: TRBJ1-5; V: TRBV27; DNA: TGTGCCAGCAGTTCATACTTGGGGGATCAGCCCCAGCATTTT; CDR3: CASSSYLGDQPQHF
size: NA; D: TRBD2; J: TRBJ2-3; V: TRBV30; DNA: TGTGCCTGGAGCGGTAGTAGCGGGAGCACAGATACGCAGTATTTT; CDR3: CAWSGSSGSTDTQYF
size: NA; D: TRBD1; J: TRBJ1-5; V: TRBV2; DNA: TGTGCCAGCAGGGACAGGGGGGGTCAGCCCCAGCATTTT; CDR3: CASRDRGGQPQHF
size: NA; D: NA; J: TRBJ1-3; V: TRBV29-1; DNA: TGCAGCGTCAAGGCGGGAAACACCATATATTTT; CDR3: CSVKAGNTIYF
size: once; D: NA; J: TRBJ1-2; V: TRBV11-3; DNA: TGTGCCAGCAGCTTAGGGGCCGGGGGCGATGGCTACACCTTC; CDR3: CASSLGAGGDGYTF
size: NA; D: TRBD2; J: TRBJ2-1; V: TRBV10-3; DNA: TGTGCCAACAACCTAGCGGGAGTTTGGGATGAGCAGTTCTTC; CDR3: CANNLAGVWDEQFF
size: few; D: NA; J: TRBJ1-6; V: TRBV19; DNA: TGTGCCAGTAGTATCGGGGATAGTAATTCACCCCTCCACTTT; CDR3: CASSIGDSNSPLHF